These T cell receptor beta chains were read from a single sample in a study of blood T cell repertoires in COVID-19. Assay: immunoSEQ multiplex PCR; the TCRdb copy retains only in-frame clones and omits some. Among fewer than 250,000 clones listed, more than 75% were seen once. Input material: PBMCs or T cells enriched from blood (not recorded which). The source is a woman between 50 and 59 years old with acute COVID-19. CDR3s include the opening cysteine and the closing phenylalanine or tryptophan. A D gene is named only where the DNA matches it firmly. Part of the rows lack a size; the others show once, few, many or a class for expanded clones.

cdr3_nt,cdr3_aa,j_call,d_call,v_call,clone_size
TGCGCCAGCTGGGGGGTCCTACCTACTGAAGCTTTCTTT,CASWGVLPTEAFF,TRBJ1-1,-,TRBV5-1,-
TGTGCCTGGAGTGCCGACAGGAGCAGTGGCTACACCTTC,CAWSADRSSGYTF,TRBJ1-2,-,TRBV30,-
TGTGCCAGCAGGGTTTCAGGGTCTCCTTATGGCTACACCTTC,CASRVSGSPYGYTF,TRBJ1-2,-,TRBV28,-
TGTGCCAGTACGACAGGGGGCGACTATGGCTACACCTTC,CASTTGGDYGYTF,TRBJ1-2,TRBD1,TRBV19,-
TGTGCCAGCAACGAAGACCTCTTAGCGGGGGGGCCAATTGGTGAGCAGTTCTTC,CASNEDLLAGGPIGEQFF,TRBJ2-1,TRBD2,TRBV7-2,-
TGTGCCAGCTCAACGAGGACAGGGGATAATGAAAAACTGTTTTTT,CASSTRTGDNEKLFF,TRBJ1-4,TRBD1,TRBV18,-
TGTGCCAGCAGTCCCGGGGGGGGCTATGGCTACACCTTC,CASSPGGGYGYTF,TRBJ1-2,-,TRBV14,-
TGTGCCACCAGTGATCAGGAACTTGGGGAGCTGTTTTTT,CATSDQELGELFF,TRBJ2-2,-,TRBV24-1,-
TGTGCCAGCAGCCCCGGACAGGGGGGCCACACCATATATTTT,CASSPGQGGHTIYF,TRBJ1-3,TRBD1,TRBV7-8,once
TGTGCCAGCAGTCCGGGACAGGGTCAAAAACTGTTTTTT,CASSPGQGQKLFF,TRBJ1-4,TRBD1,TRBV27,-
TGTGCCAGCAGTTACCGTAGCGGGGGCACCAAAAACATTCAGTACTTC,CASSYRSGGTKNIQYF,TRBJ2-4,TRBD2,TRBV6-5,-
TGTGCCAGCAGCTTGGCCTGGATTAGCCGAAACACCATATATTTT,CASSLAWISRNTIYF,TRBJ1-3,-,TRBV5-6,few
TGCGCCAGCAGCTCCCCCCCTACCACTGAAGCTTTCTTT,CASSSPPTTEAFF,TRBJ1-1,-,TRBV5-1,-
TGCGCCAGCAGTGAGTACCGGGGGGCCACAGATACGCAGTATTTT,CASSEYRGATDTQYF,TRBJ2-3,-,TRBV10-1,-
TGTGCCAGCAGCGAGGGGACTGGAAGCTCCTACAATGAGCAGTTCTTC,CASSEGTGSSYNEQFF,TRBJ2-1,-,TRBV5-6,-
TGCGCCAGCAGTACGACTAGCGGGGGGGACCAAGAGACCCAGTACTTC,CASSTTSGGDQETQYF,TRBJ2-5,TRBD2,TRBV10-1,-
TGTGCCAGCAGCGTAGCCGGGACAACTAATGAAAAACTGTTTTTT,CASSVAGTTNEKLFF,TRBJ1-4,-,TRBV9,-
TGTGCCAGCAGCTTAGTAGAACGGAGCTATTCACCCCTCCACTTT,CASSLVERSYSPLHF,TRBJ1-6,-,TRBV11-2,-
TGTGCCAGCAGCGGAACAGGGGCTAATAGCAATCAGCCCCAGCATTTT,CASSGTGANSNQPQHF,TRBJ1-5,TRBD1,TRBV7-9,-
TGTGCCAGCAGCTTAAGCCTTGACAGGGGGATGAGTTCACCCCTCCACTTT,CASSLSLDRGMSSPLHF,TRBJ1-6,TRBD1,TRBV11-2,-
TGTGCCAGCAGCCATAGGGGCGGGATGGCTAATGAAAAACTGTTTTTT,CASSHRGGMANEKLFF,TRBJ1-4,-,TRBV27,-
TGTGCCAGCAGTTCTTACGGGGGGAATGAAAAACTGTTTTTT,CASSSYGGNEKLFF,TRBJ1-4,-,TRBV6-5,-
TGTGCCAGCAGTTACCTTGAGGTAGCAACCGATAATTCACCCCTCCACTTT,CASSYLEVATDNSPLHF,TRBJ1-6,-,TRBV6-2/TRBV6-3,-
TGTGCCATCAGTGAGTCGAAAGGGGCGAATGGCTACACCTTC,CAISESKGANGYTF,TRBJ1-2,-,TRBV10-3,-
TGTGCCAGCAGTGCCCCACAGGGGGCTTCGACCGGGGAGCTGTTTTTT,CASSAPQGASTGELFF,TRBJ2-2,TRBD1,TRBV27,-
TGTGCCAGCAGCTTAGGGGGAAACAGGGGAGCTTCACCCCTCCACTTT,CASSLGGNRGASPLHF,TRBJ1-6,TRBD1,TRBV7-8,few
TGCGCCAGCAGCCAAGAACGGGGGGGCTGGCCGAATACGCAGTATTTT,CASSQERGGWPNTQYF,TRBJ2-3,TRBD2,TRBV4-3,-
TGTGCCATCAACACGGGACAGAGAAATTCACCCCTCCACTTT,CAINTGQRNSPLHF,TRBJ1-6,TRBD1,TRBV10-3,-
TGTGCCAGCAGTTACTCGGAGGAGAGCGGGGAGCTGTTTTTT,CASSYSEESGELFF,TRBJ2-2,-,TRBV6-5,many
TGTGCCAGCAGTTCGAACAGCCTCGGGGAGCTGTTTTTT,CASSSNSLGELFF,TRBJ2-2,-,TRBV27,-
TGTGCCAGCAGCCCCACGGGGGGCGTTACTCGTGAAGCTTTCTTT,CASSPTGGVTREAFF,TRBJ1-1,-,TRBV7-6,-
TGTGCCAGCAGCCGTGGGGGACAGGGAAATCAGCCCCAGCATTTT,CASSRGGQGNQPQHF,TRBJ1-5,TRBD1,TRBV3-1/TRBV3-2,-
TGTGCCAGCAGTCACACGGGACAAGTTTCATCTAACTATGGCTACACCTTC,CASSHTGQVSSNYGYTF,TRBJ1-2,-,TRBV9,-
TGTGCCAGCAGCTTAAGCAACACCGGGGAGCTGTTTTTT,CASSLSNTGELFF,TRBJ2-2,-,TRBV11-2,-
TGTGCCAGTAGTGTCGCAGGAAGATCAGATACGCAGTATTTT,CASSVAGRSDTQYF,TRBJ2-3,-,TRBV19,-
TGTGCCATCAGCGCTCAGCGTCCTATAGATAATTCACCCCTCCACTTT,CAISAQRPIDNSPLHF,TRBJ1-6,-,TRBV10-3,-
TGTGCCAGCAGGCTAGCGGGGGGCCCTATGGAGACCCAGTACTTC,CASRLAGGPMETQYF,TRBJ2-5,TRBD2,TRBV6-5,once
TGTGCCAGCAGGGCCCAAATAAGCACAGATACGCAGTATTTT,CASRAQISTDTQYF,TRBJ2-3,-,TRBV5-8,many